The entry below describes one T cell receptor (beta chain). The sample is drawn from a study of blood T cell repertoires in COVID-19. Study details: Sites across the United States, Italy and Spain contributed samples from acute and convalescent COVID-19.

The CDR3 runs 12 residues. Trimming left V 11 bases short and J 8 bases short, with 16 bases between. The germline V gene encodes CDR1 MNHEY and CDR2 SMNVEV (reference sequence). Methods used by the authors: Amplification with reference gene primers provided the estimates of nucleated cell counts. Assay used: immunoSEQ multiplex PCR; TCRdb lists only in-frame clones, some missing. V and J calls plus clone size are reproduced from that table; the DNA served to infer D and trimming. The profile shows 130,000 or so clones, under 90% of them singletons. The receptor was isolated from a woman aged 55-70 years with acute or convalescent COVID-19. The chain employs TRBV27 and TRBJ2-1; D is unclear. Sequencing input: peripheral blood. In DNA form, the CDR3 reads TGTGCCGTCTGGCATGGGCCGGATGAGCAGTTCTTC. This translates into CAVWHGPDEQFF.